The 10 T cell receptor beta chains in this list originate from one sample, sequenced in a study of shared clonotypes between healthy human individuals. Repertoires were generated with immunoSEQ multiplex PCR, while TCRdb's copy carries only in-frame clones and drops some. The sample has 1,500,000 or so clones; roughly 98.5% are singletons. Sequenced sample: naive CD4+ T cells sorted from blood. Indicated subset: CD45RA+ positively selected. All receptors derive from a young man in good health.

The rearrangement uses TRBV30 and TRBJ2-5; 7 bases fit TRBD2. V gave up 3 bases and J gave up 2 bases; unmatched junction bases: 6. CDR1 is GTSNPN, CDR2 SVGIG, per germline (reference sequence). The CDR3 length is 14 residues. The CDR3 loop is CAWRAGVRQETQYF. CDR3 in DNA: TGTGCCTGGAGGGCGGGAGTTAGGCAAGAGACCCAGTACTTC.

This rearrangement joins TRBV5-8 to TRBJ1-1; D uncertain. V was shortened by 4 bases and J by 5 bases, with 27 bases between the two germline ends. This CDR3 is 18 amino acids long. Germline V gene lookup returns CDR1 SGHTS and CDR2 YDEGEE. CDR3 protein: CASSLTKWGMAGTTEAFF. The CDR3 DNA follows: TGTGCCAGCAGCCTAACCAAGTGGGGAATGGCCGGCACGACTGAAGCTTTCTTT.

The V and J genes are TRBV5-1 and TRBJ2-7; tentatively, D is TRBD1 (6 bases). Germline-derived CDR1 and CDR2 are SGHRS and YFSETQ. The CDR3 runs 13 residues. V lost 2 bases to trimming and J lost 4 bases, with 10 bases between them. The CDR3 reads CASSFGQQYEQYF. The CDR3 DNA follows: TGCGCCAGCAGCTTCGGACAGCAATACGAGCAGTACTTC.

The V call is TRBV28, the J call TRBJ2-1; TRBD2 aligns across 9 bases. The CDR3 sequence is 17 residues long. V lost 1 base and J lost 4; bases outside the gene matches: 8. Germline V gene sequence: CDR1 MDHEN, CDR2 SYDVKM. CDR3 coding DNA: TGTGCCAGCAGTTTATTTTCTAGCGGGACGAAATACAATGAGCAGTTCTTC. Its protein is CASSLFSSGTKYNEQFF.

The chain links TRBV19 to TRBJ2-5, with 10 bases aligning to TRBD2. This CDR3 is 15 amino acids long. Looked up from germline, CDR1 is LNHDA and CDR2 is SQIVND (reference sequence). The V segment lost 4 bases and the J segment 6 bases; nucleotides outside the gene matches: 8. CDR3 in DNA: TGTGCCAGTAGTACAGGGCTAGCGGGGGCCCAGACCCAGTACTTC. This encodes CASSTGLAGAQTQYF.

The chain joins TRBV18 to TRBJ2-1, with 9 bases aligning to TRBD2. Germline values: CDR1 KGHSH, CDR2 LQKENI. The CDR3 is 18 amino acids. V shed 5 bases, J shed 5 bases, and the junction held 16 bases outside the gene matches. The CDR3 spells CASSTLGRIIAGDNEQFF. Written as DNA, the CDR3 is TGTGCCAGCTCAACGCTAGGACGGATTATAGCGGGAGACAATGAGCAGTTCTTC.

This clone was detected only once. The chain combines TRBV14 with TRBJ1-1, with 8 bases that match TRBD1. Germline V gene lookup returns CDR1 SGHDN and CDR2 FVKESK. The CDR3 runs to 19 residues. V was clipped by 1 base and J by 3 bases; unmatched bases: 16. CDR3 nucleotides: TGTGCCAGCAGCCAAGCCCCTAGACAGGGGATTAGGTTCGACACTGAAGCTTTCTTT. As protein: CASSQAPRQGIRFDTEAFF.

V and J are TRBV6-1 and TRBJ2-7; D is ambiguous. This CDR3 is built from 15 residues. Trimming cost V 1 base and J 3 bases, with 13 bases left between them. In germline, CDR1 is MNHNS, CDR2 SASEGT. This CDR3 is CASSEGGWANYEQYF. The CDR3 DNA reads as TGTGCCAGCAGTGAAGGTGGTTGGGCAAACTACGAGCAGTACTTC.

This clone has just one count. The chain links TRBV5-6 to TRBJ2-5; D not resolved. This CDR3 has 14 amino acids. V was trimmed by 4 bases and J by 4 bases, leaving 14 bases between them. Germline V gives CDR1 SGHDT, CDR2 YYEEEE. This CDR3 reads CASSPSMWGETQYF. The CDR3 DNA is TGTGCCAGCAGCCCCTCGATGTGGGGAGAGACCCAGTACTTC.

Only one count was recorded for this clone. The V gene is TRBV5-4, the J gene TRBJ2-5; D is unclear. V was cut by 4 bases and J by 4 bases, with 14 bases left in between. The V gene's germline CDR1 is SGHNT and CDR2 YYREEE (reference sequence). The CDR3 sequence is 14 residues long. CDR3 in amino acids: CASSPLGKRETQYF. The CDR3, as DNA: TGTGCCAGCAGCCCCCTTGGGAAGAGAGAGACCCAGTACTTC.